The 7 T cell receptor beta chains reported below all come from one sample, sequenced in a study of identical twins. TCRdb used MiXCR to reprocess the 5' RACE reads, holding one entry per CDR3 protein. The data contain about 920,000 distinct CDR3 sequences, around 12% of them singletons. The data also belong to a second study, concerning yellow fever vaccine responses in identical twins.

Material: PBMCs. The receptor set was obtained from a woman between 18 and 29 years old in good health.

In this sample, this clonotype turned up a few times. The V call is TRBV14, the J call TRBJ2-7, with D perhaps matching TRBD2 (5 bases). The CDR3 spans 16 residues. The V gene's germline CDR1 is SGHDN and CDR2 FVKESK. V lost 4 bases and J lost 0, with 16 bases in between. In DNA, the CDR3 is TGTGCCAGCAGCCTAATTTGGTGGGAGAGCTCCTACGAGCAGTACTTC. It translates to CASSLIWWESSYEQYF.

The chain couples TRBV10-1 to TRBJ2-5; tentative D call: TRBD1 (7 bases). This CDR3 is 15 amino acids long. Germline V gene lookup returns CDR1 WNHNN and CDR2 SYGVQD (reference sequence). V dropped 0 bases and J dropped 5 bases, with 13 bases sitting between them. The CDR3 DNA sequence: TGCGCCAGCAGTGAGTCGGAGGGGGCGCGGGAGACCCAGTACTTC. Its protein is CASSESEGARETQYF.

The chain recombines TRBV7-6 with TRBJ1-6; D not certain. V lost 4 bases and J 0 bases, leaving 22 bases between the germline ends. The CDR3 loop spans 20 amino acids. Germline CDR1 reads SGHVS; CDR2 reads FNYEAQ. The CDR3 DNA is TGTGCCAGCAGCTCCCAACCGGACTTCATCAGGAGCTCCTATAATTCACCCCTCCACTTT. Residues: CASSSQPDFIRSSYNSPLHF.

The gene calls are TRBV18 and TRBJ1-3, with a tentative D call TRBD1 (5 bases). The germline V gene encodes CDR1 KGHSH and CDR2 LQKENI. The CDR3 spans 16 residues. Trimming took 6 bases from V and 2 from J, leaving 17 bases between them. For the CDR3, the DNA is TGTGCCAGCTCGGCCGACAGACTTTCTACTGGAAACACCATATATTTT. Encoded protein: CASSADRLSTGNTIYF.

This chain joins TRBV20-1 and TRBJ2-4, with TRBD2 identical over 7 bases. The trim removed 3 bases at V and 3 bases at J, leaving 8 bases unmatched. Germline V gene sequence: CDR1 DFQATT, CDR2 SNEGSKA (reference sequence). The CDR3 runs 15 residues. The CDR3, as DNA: TGCAGTGCTAGCGGCGGGGAGGGGTACAAAAACATTCAGTACTTC. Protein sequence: CSASGGEGYKNIQYF.

The CDR3 loop reads CASRDRRAEQYF. The CDR3 DNA reads TGTGCCAGCAGAGACCGACGAGCCGAGCAGTACTTC. The V gene is TRBV12-3 or TRBV12-4, the J gene TRBJ2-7; D remains unclear. Between the trimmed V and J ends, which lost 6 bases and 6 bases, there was a span of 12 bases. This CDR3 region has 12 residues.

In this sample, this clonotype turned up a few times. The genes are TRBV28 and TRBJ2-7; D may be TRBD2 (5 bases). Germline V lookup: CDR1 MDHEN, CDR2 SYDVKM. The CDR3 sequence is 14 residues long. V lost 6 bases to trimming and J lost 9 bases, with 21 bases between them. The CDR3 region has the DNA TGTGCCAGCAGCCTCGGGGAGCGGAGAAGGGTGCAGTACTTC. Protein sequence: CASSLGERRRVQYF.